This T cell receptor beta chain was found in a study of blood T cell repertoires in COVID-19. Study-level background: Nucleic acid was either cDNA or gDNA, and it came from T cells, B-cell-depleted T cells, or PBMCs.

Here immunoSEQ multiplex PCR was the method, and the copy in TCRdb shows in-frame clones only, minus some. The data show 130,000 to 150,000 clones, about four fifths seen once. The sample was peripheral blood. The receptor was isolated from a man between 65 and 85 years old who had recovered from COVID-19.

CDR3 loop: CASSYSGLAGSYEQYF. CDR3 in DNA: TGTGCCAGCAGTTACTCAGGACTAGCGGGTTCCTACGAGCAGTACTTC. This chain uses TRBV6-5 with TRBJ2-7; 11 bases are a match to TRBD2. The CDR3 totals 16 residues. CDR1 is MNHEY and CDR2 is SVGAGI in the germline V gene. V lost 0 bases to trimming and J lost 1 base; unmatched junction nucleotides: 2.